These 23 T cell receptor beta chains came from one sample sequenced in a study of blood T cell repertoires in COVID-19. Sequencing used immunoSEQ multiplex PCR; TCRdb keeps in-frame clones, though not all of them. This table holds around 300,000 clones, around four fifths found once. The sequencing sample was made of peripheral blood. The receptors were gathered from a man aged 30 to 39 with active or convalescent COVID-19.

The chain combines TRBV30 with TRBJ1-2; a weak D match, TRBD1 (5 bases). Germline V gene lookup returns CDR1 GTSNPN and CDR2 SVGIG (reference sequence). This CDR3 has 13 amino acids. Trimming left V 3 bases short and J 4 bases short, with 12 bases between. CDR3 protein: CAWSAQGLYGYTF. As DNA, the CDR3 is TGTGCCTGGAGCGCCCAGGGTCTCTATGGCTACACCTTC.

This clone turned up a few times. V and J are TRBV14 and TRBJ2-7, with D uncertain. The CDR3 is 14 residues long. V lost 2 bases, J lost 0 bases, and 8 bases lay in between. Germline CDR1 is SGHDN and CDR2 is FVKESK. CDR3: CASSQQTSSYEQYF. CDR3 nucleotide sequence: TGTGCCAGCAGCCAACAGACAAGCTCCTACGAGCAGTACTTC.

J is TRBJ1-5 and V is TRBV28, with 9 bases fitting TRBD1. The CDR3 extends over 13 amino acids. The junction had 6 bases not matched to a gene; V was cut back by 6 bases and J by 9 bases. The germline CDR1 and CDR2 sequences are MDHEN and SYDVKM. In nucleotides, the CDR3 is TGTGCCAGCAGCCCGGACAGGGGAGGGCCCCAGCATTTT. Amino acid sequence: CASSPDRGGPQHF. The entire variable domain, with the rest obtained from reference TRBV28 and TRBJ1-5, is as follows: DVKVTQSSRYLVKRTGEKVFLECVQDMDHENMFWYRQDPGLGLRLIYFSYDVKMKEKGDIPEGYSVSREKKERFSLILESASTNQTSMYLCASSPDRGGPQHFGDGTRLSIL.

Note on this clone: The junction departs from the called germline gene at one end, perhaps through a read error. The genes are TRBV7-9 and TRBJ2-2, with D maybe TRBD2 (5 bases). Germline V gene lookup returns CDR1 SEHNR and CDR2 FQNEAQ (reference sequence). CDR3 length: 15 amino acids. CDR3 in DNA: TGTGCCAGCAGCTCGGACGCCGCGAACACCGGGGAGCTATTTTTT. Protein sequence: CASSSDAANTGELFF.

The rearrangement links TRBV30 to TRBJ1-1; the D is unclear. The CDR3 contains 12 residues. Trimming left V 2 bases short and J 7 bases short, with 11 bases between. Germline V lookup: CDR1 GTSNPN, CDR2 SVGIG (reference sequence). The CDR3 DNA is TGTGCCTGGAGTCGGCAGGCCGGTGAAGCTTTCTTT. It encodes CAWSRQAGEAFF.

This clone is a singleton in its sample. The V call is TRBV6-1, the J call TRBJ2-7; TRBD2 matches 14 bases. Germline V gives CDR1 MNHNS, CDR2 SASEGT. After removal of 3 bases from V and 1 base from J, the junction contained 2 bases not matched to a gene. This CDR3 has 16 amino acids. The CDR3 region is CASSEGTSGSSYEQYF. In DNA form, the CDR3 reads TGTGCCAGCAGTGAGGGGACTAGCGGGAGTTCCTACGAGCAGTACTTC.

V is TRBV6-1 and J is TRBJ1-5; 9 nucleotides line up with TRBD1. V gave up 3 bases and J gave up 2 bases; unmatched junction bases: 8. Germline V CDR1 and CDR2: MNHNS, SASEGT. The CDR3 runs 17 residues. The CDR3 DNA sequence: TGTGCCAGCAGTGAGGGACCCCACAGGGGGCGCAATCAGCCCCAGCATTTT. Residues: CASSEGPHRGRNQPQHF.

The sample holds a few counts of this clone. CDR3 sequence: CASSQPGRANYGYTF. The CDR3 nucleotides are TGTGCCAGCAGCCAACCAGGGAGGGCAAACTATGGCTACACCTTC. The genes are TRBV14 and TRBJ1-2, with D possibly TRBD1 on 5 matching bases. V dropped 2 bases and J dropped 2 bases, with 12 bases sitting between them. Germline V CDR1 and CDR2: SGHDN, FVKESK. The CDR3 is 15 residues long. Full variable domain (rest looked up from reference TRBV14 and TRBJ1-2): EAGVTQFPSHSVIEKGQTVTLRCDPISGHDNLYWYRRVMGKEIKFLLHFVKESKQDESGMPNNRFLAERTGGTYSTLKVQPAELEDSGVYFCASSQPGRANYGYTFGSGTRLTVV.

This chain connects TRBV19 to TRBJ2-5, with 10 bases aligning to TRBD2. The V and J ends lost 7 bases and 7 bases, in that order; junction bases with no gene match: 6. This CDR3 spans 13 amino acids. Germline CDR1 LNHDA, CDR2 SQIVND (reference sequence). The CDR3 here is CASKAGGPGTQYF. As DNA, the CDR3 is TGTGCCAGTAAAGCGGGAGGGCCCGGGACCCAGTACTTC.

This clone was detected a few times. V gene TRBV5-4 combines with J gene TRBJ1-2; TRBD1 agrees at 9 bases. The CDR3 is made up of 13 amino acids. The junction had 5 bases not matched to a gene; V was cut back by 4 bases and J by 7 bases. CDR1 and CDR2 from the germline V gene are SGHNT and YYREEE (reference sequence). CDR3 protein: CASSPQTGGGYTF. The CDR3 DNA follows: TGTGCCAGCAGCCCCCAGACAGGGGGTGGCTACACCTTC.

The V call is TRBV5-1, the J call TRBJ2-3; 11 bases map to TRBD2. J lost 4 bases, V lost 0 bases, and 1 base had no gene match. Germline V gives CDR1 SGHRS, CDR2 YFSETQ. The CDR3 sequence is 15 residues long. For the CDR3, the DNA is TGCGCCAGCAGCTTGGGTAGCGGGGGGGCAGATACGCAGTATTTT. Translated, it gives CASSLGSGGADTQYF.

The genes are TRBV6-5 and TRBJ1-5; TRBD1 might be the D (5 bases). The CDR3 length is 15 residues. The germline gives CDR1 MNHEY, CDR2 SVGAGI. V dropped 3 bases and J dropped 7 bases, with 16 bases sitting between them. This chain's CDR3 is CASSYGGLPQQPQHF. Written as DNA, the CDR3 is TGTGCCAGCAGTTATGGGGGACTCCCCCAGCAGCCCCAGCATTTT.

The chain is built from TRBV24-1 and TRBJ2-3, with D unclear. This CDR3 contains 13 residues. Germline-derived CDR1 and CDR2 are KGHDR and SFDVKD. Trimming shortened V by 1 base and J by 2 bases, and 3 bases separated the two germline ends. The CDR3 sequence is CATSDFSTDTQYF. In DNA form, the CDR3 reads TGTGCCACCAGTGATTTCTCCACAGATACGCAGTATTTT.

The table lists this clone with a few counts. The chain is built from TRBV5-4 and TRBJ2-2; D may be TRBD1 (6 bases). This CDR3 is built from 17 residues. V was trimmed by 4 bases and J by 0 bases, leaving 16 bases between them. The V gene's germline CDR1 is SGHNT and CDR2 YYREEE (reference sequence). CDR3 residues: CASSNRQAQANTGELFF. Here the CDR3 DNA reads TGTGCCAGCAGCAACAGACAGGCCCAAGCGAACACCGGGGAGCTGTTTTTT.

V is TRBV15 and J is TRBJ1-2; perhaps TRBD1 as D (5 bases). The CDR3 contains 14 residues. Between the trimmed V and J ends, which lost 2 bases and 2 bases, there was a span of 9 bases. CDR1 and CDR2 from the germline V gene are LNHNV and YYDKDF (reference sequence). The CDR3 is CATSRIGGNYGYTF. The CDR3 DNA reads TGTGCCACCAGCAGAATTGGGGGGAACTATGGCTACACCTTC.

The rearrangement uses TRBV6-1 and TRBJ2-1, with 14 nucleotides matching TRBD2. Germline trimming cut 5 bases from V and 10 bases from J; bases unmatched to any gene: 7. Germline CDR1 reads MNHNS; CDR2 reads SASEGT. The CDR3 covers 15 residues. The CDR3 here is CASSSPGLAGVEQFF. The CDR3 DNA follows: TGTGCCAGCAGTTCCCCGGGACTAGCGGGAGTGGAGCAGTTCTTC.

V gene TRBV7-5 combines with J gene TRBJ1-5; TRBD1, as called in the table, went unchecked against the DNA. TRBV7-5 is classified as a pseudogene. This CDR3 spans 15 amino acids. The CDR3 spells CVRSPSRTGKQPQHF. The DNA for the CDR3 is TGTGTCAGAAGCCCTTCCAGGACAGGGAAACAGCCCCAGCATTTT.

The J gene is TRBJ2-7, the V gene TRBV5-1; a possible D gene is TRBD2 (5 bases). Germline V gene data show CDR1 as SGHRS and CDR2 as YFSETQ. This CDR3 is built from 13 residues. Trimming removed 0 bases from V and 7 bases from J, with 11 bases in between. The CDR3: CASSLAGVEEQYF. The CDR3 DNA reads as TGCGCCAGCAGCTTGGCCGGGGTGGAGGAGCAGTACTTC.

The V call is TRBV2, the J call TRBJ1-4; D gene ambiguous. V was trimmed by 8 bases and J by 8 bases, leaving 15 bases between them. Germline V CDR1 and CDR2: SNHLY, FYNNEI. CDR3 length equals 13 residues. CDR3 in amino acids: CASGWRGDEKLFF. The CDR3 coding sequence is TGTGCCAGCGGCTGGCGTGGAGACGAAAAACTGTTTTTT. Using reference TRBV2 and TRBJ1-4 for the parts outside the CDR3, the full variable domain is EPEVTQTPSHQVTQMGQEVILRCVPISNHLYFYWYRQILGQKVEFLVSFYNNEISEKSEIFDDQFSVERPDGSNFTLKIRSTKLEDSAMYFCASGWRGDEKLFFGSGTQLSVL.

The rearrangement links TRBV27 to TRBJ1-2; 9 bases line up with TRBD1. CDR1 is MNHEY and CDR2 is SMNVEV in the germline V gene (reference sequence). The CDR3 covers 14 residues. V lost 5 bases and J lost 4; bases outside the gene matches: 5. The CDR3 is CASSTGGAVYGYTF. The CDR3 nucleotides are TGTGCCAGCAGTACAGGGGGCGCGGTCTATGGCTACACCTTC.

This clone came up once. This chain uses TRBV6-5 with TRBJ1-2; tentative D call: TRBD1 (6 bases). CDR3 length: 13 amino acids. Germline lookup yields CDR1 MNHEY and CDR2 SVGAGI. V lost 9 bases and J lost 7, with 18 bases in between. The CDR3 nucleotides read TGTGCCAGTCTCCTGGGGGGGGCGCGTGGCTACACCTTC. As protein: CASLLGGARGYTF.

This chain uses TRBV5-1 with TRBJ1-1, with no clear D. This CDR3 contains 13 residues. Trimming cost V 3 bases and J 6 bases, with 12 bases left between them. Germline V gene sequence: CDR1 SGHRS, CDR2 YFSETQ. The CDR3 is CASSSAGLPEAFF. CDR3 nucleotides: TGCGCCAGCAGCTCCGCGGGTTTACCTGAAGCTTTCTTT. Filled out from reference TRBV5-1 and TRBJ1-1, the complete variable domain reads KAGVTQTPRYLIKTRGQQVTLSCSPISGHRSVSWYQQTPGQGLQFLFEYFSETQRNKGNFPGRFSGRQFSNSRSEMNVSTLELGDSALYLCASSSAGLPEAFFGQGTRLTVV.

This sequence joins TRBV24-1 and TRBJ2-1, with TRBD1 identical over 7 bases. Unmatched junction bases numbered 10, after V lost 3 bases and J lost 0 bases. Germline loops: CDR1 KGHDR, CDR2 SFDVKD. The CDR3 spans 18 residues. DNA for the CDR3: TGTGCCACCAGTGATCTAGATGGACAGGAGAGCTCCTACAATGAGCAGTTCTTC. Protein product: CATSDLDGQESSYNEQFF.